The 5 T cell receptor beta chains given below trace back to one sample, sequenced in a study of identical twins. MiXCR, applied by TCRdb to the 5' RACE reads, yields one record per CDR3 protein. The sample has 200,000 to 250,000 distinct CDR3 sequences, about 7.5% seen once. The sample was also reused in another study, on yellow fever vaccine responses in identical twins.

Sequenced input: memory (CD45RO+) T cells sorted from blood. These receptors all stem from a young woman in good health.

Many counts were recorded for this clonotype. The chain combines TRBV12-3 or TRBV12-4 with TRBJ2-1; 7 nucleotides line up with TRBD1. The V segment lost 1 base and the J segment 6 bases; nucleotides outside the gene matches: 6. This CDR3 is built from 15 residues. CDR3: CASSLGQGSVNEQFF. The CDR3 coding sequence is TGTGCCAGCAGTTTAGGACAGGGTAGCGTCAATGAGCAGTTCTTC.

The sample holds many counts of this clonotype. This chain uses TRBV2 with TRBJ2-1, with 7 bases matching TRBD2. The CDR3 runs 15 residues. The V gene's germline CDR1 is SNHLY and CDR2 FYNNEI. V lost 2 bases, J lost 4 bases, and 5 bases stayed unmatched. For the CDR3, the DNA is TGTGCCAGCAGTGAACTGGCTAGCGGATACAATGAGCAGTTCTTC. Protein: CASSELASGYNEQFF. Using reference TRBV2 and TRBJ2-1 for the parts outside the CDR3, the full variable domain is EPEVTQTPSHQVTQMGQEVILRCVPISNHLYFYWYRQILGQKVEFLVSFYNNEISEKSEIFDDQFSVERPDGSNFTLKIRSTKLEDSAMYFCASSELASGYNEQFFGPGTRLTVL.

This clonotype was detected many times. The CDR3 protein is CASSFRRRNQPQHF. The CDR3, as DNA: TGTGCCAGCAGTTTTCGACGGCGCAATCAGCCCCAGCATTTT. This chain uses TRBV28 with TRBJ1-5; D not resolved. The germline CDR1 and CDR2 sequences are MDHEN and SYDVKM. Deletions cut 3 bases from V and 2 bases from J, with 8 bases between. This CDR3 is 14 amino acids long.

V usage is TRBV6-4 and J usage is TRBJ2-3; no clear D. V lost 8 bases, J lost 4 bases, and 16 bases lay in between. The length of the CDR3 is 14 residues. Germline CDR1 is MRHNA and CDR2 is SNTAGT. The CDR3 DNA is TGTGCCAGCTCTCCAACGGCAGATGCAGATACGCAGTATTTT. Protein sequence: CASSPTADADTQYF.

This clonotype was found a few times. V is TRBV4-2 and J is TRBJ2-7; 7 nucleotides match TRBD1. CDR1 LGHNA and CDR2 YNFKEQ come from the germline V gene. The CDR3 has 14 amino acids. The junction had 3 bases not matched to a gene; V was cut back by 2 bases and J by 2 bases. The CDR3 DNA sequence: TGTGCCAGCAGCCAACGGACAGGCGCCTACGAGCAGTACTTC. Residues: CASSQRTGAYEQYF.